The 20 T cell receptor beta chains below all came from one sample that was sequenced in a study of tissue T cells after allogeneic stem cell transplantation. Sequencing was performed with immunoSEQ multiplex PCR; in TCRdb, only in-frame clones are kept and a portion is missing. The profile shows 25,000 to 35,000 clones, 65% to 90% of them singletons. The sample here was blood, taken before transplantation. These receptors were collected from a woman between 18 and 50 years old who later had graft-versus-host disease after an allogeneic stem cell transplant.

The chain uses TRBV11-3 and TRBJ2-1; tentatively, D is TRBD1 or TRBD2 (6 bases each). The CDR3 is 18 residues long. Trimming shortened V by 0 bases and J by 3 bases, and 18 bases separated the two germline ends. Germline V gene sequence: CDR1 SGHNT, CDR2 YENEEA. The CDR3 reads CASSLEGGAGGNYNEQFF. The CDR3 coding sequence is TGTGCCAGCAGCTTAGAGGGGGGAGCCGGGGGCAACTACAATGAGCAGTTCTTC.

The chain combines TRBV25-1 with TRBJ1-2, with D hard to call. Between the trimmed V and J ends, which lost 6 bases and 4 bases, there was a span of 21 bases. Germline V lookup: CDR1 MGHDK, CDR2 SYGVNS. The length of the CDR3 is 16 residues. CDR3 bases: TGTGCCAGCAGACCTAACTCCGATATTTTTCGCTATGGCTACACCTTC. This gives the protein CASRPNSDIFRYGYTF.

The chain is built from TRBV4-1 and TRBJ1-2; D gene unclear. This CDR3 region has 14 residues. CDR1 MGHRA and CDR2 YSYEKL come from the germline V gene. The V gene lost 5 bases and the J gene lost 3 bases, with 13 bases spanning the gap. Here the CDR3 reads CASSYFQVDYGYTF. In DNA, the CDR3 is TGCGCCAGCAGCTACTTCCAGGTTGACTATGGCTACACCTTC.

The chain has TRBV5-1 and TRBJ2-2, with 12 bases identical to TRBD2. CDR1 and CDR2 (germline): SGHRS, YFSETQ. The junction had 4 bases not matched to a gene; V was cut back by 1 base and J by 0 bases. The CDR3 runs 18 residues. CDR3 loop: CASSLRRLAGANTGELFF. CDR3 DNA sequence: TGCGCCAGCAGCTTGAGACGACTAGCGGGAGCGAACACCGGGGAGCTGTTTTTT.

The chain uses TRBV27 and TRBJ2-2, with no clear D. The CDR3 sequence is 14 residues long. Trimming took 2 bases from V and 0 from J, leaving 4 bases between them. Germline lookup yields CDR1 MNHEY and CDR2 SMNVEV (reference sequence). CDR3 sequence (DNA): TGTGCCAGCAGTTTAACGGCGAACACCGGGGAGCTGTTTTTT. Its protein product is CASSLTANTGELFF.

V is TRBV10-3 and J is TRBJ1-1, with a tentative D call TRBD1 (5 bases). Germline V gene sequence: CDR1 ENHRY, CDR2 SYGVKD. The CDR3 covers 13 residues. The V gene lost 8 bases and the J gene lost 3 bases, with 13 bases spanning the gap. The CDR3 loop reads CAIGQGSHTEAFF. CDR3 nucleotide sequence: TGTGCCATCGGGCAGGGATCCCACACTGAAGCTTTCTTT.

This clone was seen once. The CDR3 loop is CASSLKGTTGTGISYEQYF. CDR3 sequence (DNA): TGTGCCAGCAGCTTAAAAGGGACAACCGGGACAGGAATCTCCTACGAGCAGTACTTC. The V gene is TRBV7-9, the J gene TRBJ2-7; 8 bases are shared with TRBD1. V trimming: 2 bases; J trimming: 0 bases; junction bases outside the gene matches: 15. Germline CDR1 and CDR2: SEHNR and FQNEAQ (reference sequence). This CDR3 is 19 amino acids long.

For the CDR3, the DNA is TGTGCCAGCTTTAGGGAACAGAACACTGAAGCTTTCTTT. Protein product: CASFREQNTEAFF. The rearrangement joins TRBV2 to TRBJ1-1; D is ambiguous. CDR3 length: 13 amino acids. Germline-derived CDR1 and CDR2 are SNHLY and FYNNEI. V was trimmed by 8 bases and J by 1 base, leaving 11 bases between them.

The chain has TRBV29-1 and TRBJ2-1, with 16 bases that match TRBD2. The CDR3 sequence is 18 residues long. Trimming removed 6 bases from V and 0 bases from J; junction bases left unmatched: 8. Germline V CDR1 and CDR2: SQVTM, ANQGSEA. The CDR3 DNA reads as TGCAGCGTGTACGGGACTAGCGGGGGGGGAAGCTCCTACAATGAGCAGTTCTTC. Amino acids: CSVYGTSGGGSSYNEQFF.

This clone was observed a single time. This rearrangement joins TRBV4-1 to TRBJ1-5, with 10 positions matching TRBD1. CDR3 length: 16 residues. After removal of 4 bases from V and 3 bases from J, the junction contained 6 bases not matched to a gene. In germline, CDR1 is MGHRA, CDR2 YSYEKL. This CDR3 is CASSRSGTGDNQPQHF. The CDR3 DNA sequence: TGCGCCAGCAGCCGAAGCGGGACAGGGGACAATCAGCCCCAGCATTTT.

This clone appeared a few times. The V call is TRBV7-2, the J call TRBJ2-7; 11 bases align to TRBD2. The CDR3 sequence is 17 residues long. Germline assignment: CDR1 SGHTA and CDR2 FQGNSA. Trimming cost V 1 base and J 3 bases; bases outside gene matches: 8. The DNA of the CDR3 is TGTGCCAGCAGCTTAGGCCCTAGCGGGAGGCGGGGCTACGAGCAGTACTTC. This sequence encodes CASSLGPSGRRGYEQYF.

The chain recombines TRBV18 with TRBJ2-7, with D possibly TRBD1 on 8 matching bases. There are 15 residues in the CDR3. Trimming pared 0 bases from V and 4 bases from J, leaving 13 bases between. The germline gives CDR1 KGHSH, CDR2 LQKENI. CDR3 amino acids: CASSPPSQGGYEQYF. In DNA, the CDR3 is TGTGCCAGCTCACCACCGTCACAGGGGGGGTACGAGCAGTACTTC. Full variable domain (missing parts from reference TRBV18 and TRBJ2-7): NAGVMQNPRHLVRRRGQEARLRCSPMKGHSHVYWYRQLPEEGLKFMVYLQKENIIDESGMPKERFSAEFPKEGPSILRIQQVVRGDSAAYFCASSPPSQGGYEQYFGPGTRLTVT.

In the case of this clone: This sample also contains other DNA sequences that code for the same CDR3. CDR3 region: CASIRGGSTDTQYF. CDR3 in DNA: TGCGCCAGCATAAGGGGCGGTAGCACAGATACGCAGTATTTT. V is TRBV5-1 and J is TRBJ2-3, with TRBD1 as a possible D gene (5 bases). Trimming left V 6 bases short and J 0 bases short, with 11 bases between. The CDR3 spans 14 residues. CDR1 and CDR2 from the germline V gene are SGHRS and YFSETQ.

This clone was recorded once. V is TRBV19 and J is TRBJ1-4; the D gene is possibly TRBD1 (6 bases). CDR1 and CDR2 (germline): LNHDA, SQIVND (reference sequence). The germline V and J ends were trimmed by 4 bases and 6 bases, with 15 bases remaining between them. The CDR3 extends over 15 amino acids. The CDR3 sequence: CASSTPRGFDEKLFF. The CDR3 DNA reads TGTGCCAGTAGTACGCCCAGGGGTTTCGATGAAAAACTGTTTTTT.

This chain uses TRBV7-9 with TRBJ1-1; D remains ambiguous. The CDR3 is made up of 13 amino acids. Trimming stripped 3 bases from V and 1 base from J, with 6 bases between. CDR1 and CDR2 (germline): SEHNR, FQNEAQ (reference sequence). CDR3 nucleotide sequence: TGTGCCAGCAGCTTCGTTCAGAACACTGAAGCTTTCTTT. The encoded protein is CASSFVQNTEAFF.

The rearrangement links TRBV27 to TRBJ1-5; D is uncertain. Trimming stripped 9 bases from V and 6 bases from J, with 12 bases between. The V gene's germline CDR1 is MNHEY and CDR2 SMNVEV (reference sequence). This CDR3 comprises 12 residues. For the CDR3, the DNA is TGTGCCAGTACCTCCAATGGTCAGCCCCAGCATTTT. Translated: CASTSNGQPQHF.

The chain joins TRBV5-5 to TRBJ2-7; 9 positions match TRBD1. Germline trimming cut 5 bases from V and 4 bases from J; bases unmatched to any gene: 4. The germline V gene encodes CDR1 SGHKS and CDR2 YYEKEE (reference sequence). This CDR3 spans 13 amino acids. This CDR3 reads CASRPGQGYEQYF. The CDR3 DNA sequence: TGTGCCAGCAGACCGGGACAGGGATACGAGCAGTACTTC.

This CDR3 reads CASSPGRADYNEQFF. In nucleotides, the CDR3 is TGCGCCAGCAGTCCCGGGAGAGCGGACTACAATGAGCAGTTCTTC. This chain links TRBV5-1 with TRBJ2-1, with TRBD2 as a possible D gene (6 bases). V lost 5 bases and J lost 3, with 15 bases in between. Germline CDR1 and CDR2: SGHRS and YFSETQ. CDR3 length equals 15 residues.

The chain is built from TRBV6-5 and TRBJ1-2; D gene uncertain. Between the trimmed V and J ends, which lost 10 bases and 5 bases, there was a span of 11 bases. The CDR3 runs 11 residues. Germline V gene data show CDR1 as MNHEY and CDR2 as SVGAGI. CDR3 sequence: CANSGGYGYTF. The CDR3 DNA reads TGTGCCAATTCTGGAGGGTATGGCTACACCTTC.

This clone occurred once. The V call is TRBV7-2, the J call TRBJ1-2; D is possibly TRBD1 (5 bases). Germline CDR1 and CDR2: SGHTA and FQGNSA. CDR3 length: 15 amino acids. The V end was cut by 5 bases, the J end by 2 bases, with 15 bases between. The CDR3 DNA is TGTGCCAGCAGCCCCACAACCGGGACGAACTATGGCTACACCTTC. Residues: CASSPTTGTNYGYTF.